The 3 T cell receptor beta chains below all came from one sample that was sequenced in a study of blood T cell repertoires in COVID-19. TCRdb keeps only in-frame clones here, not all; method: immunoSEQ multiplex PCR. The profile covers a few hundred thousand clones, with about 86% appearing a single time and about 5.9% taken by the ten largest. Sequencing input: peripheral blood. The receptor source for this set is a man aged 60 to 75 with acute or convalescent COVID-19.

This sequence joins TRBV14 and TRBJ2-6; D is perhaps TRBD2 (5 bases). Germline V CDR1 and CDR2: SGHDN, FVKESK. The CDR3 has 16 amino acids. V lost 1 base, J lost 3 bases, and 10 bases lay in between. CDR3 coding DNA: TGTGCCAGCAGCCAAGTTAGCGTAAGTGGGGCCAACGTCCTGACTTTC. Its protein product is CASSQVSVSGANVLTF.

This chain uses TRBV18 with TRBJ2-3; TRBD1 aligns across 8 bases. There are 16 residues in the CDR3. J gave up 2 bases and V 0 bases, and 4 bases lay outside the gene matches. In germline, CDR1 is KGHSH, CDR2 LQKENI. The CDR3 is CASSPPSGGVTDTQYF. CDR3 bases: TGTGCCAGCTCACCACCCTCAGGGGGCGTCACAGATACGCAGTATTTT.

This rearrangement joins TRBV4-3 to TRBJ1-2; D is unresolved. CDR3 size: 15 residues. V lost 0 bases and J 0 bases, leaving 8 bases between the germline ends. Germline loops: CDR1 LGHNA, CDR2 YSLEER. Here the CDR3 DNA reads TGCGCCAGCAGCCAAGAGTCAGGCTCTAACTATGGCTACACCTTC. It encodes CASSQESGSNYGYTF.